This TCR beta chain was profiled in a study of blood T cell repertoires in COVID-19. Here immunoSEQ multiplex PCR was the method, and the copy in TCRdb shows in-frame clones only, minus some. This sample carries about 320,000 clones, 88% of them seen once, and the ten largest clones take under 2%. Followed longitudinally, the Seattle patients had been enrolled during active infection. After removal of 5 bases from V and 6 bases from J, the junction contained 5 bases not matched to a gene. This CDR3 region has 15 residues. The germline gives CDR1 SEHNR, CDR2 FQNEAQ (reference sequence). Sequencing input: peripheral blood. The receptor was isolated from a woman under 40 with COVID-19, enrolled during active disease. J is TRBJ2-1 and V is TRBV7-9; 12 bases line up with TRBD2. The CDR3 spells CASSRSSGGANEQFF. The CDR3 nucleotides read TGTGCCAGCAGCCGTTCTAGCGGGGGGGCCAATGAGCAGTTCTTC.